Each of the 32 T cell receptor beta chains below was sequenced from the same sample in a study of post-analysis software for immune sequencing data. Study findings and constraints: Among roughly 5 TRBV segments more frequent in patients than controls were TRBV5-6, TRBV5-1 and TRBV20-1.

Unique-molecular-identifier-tagged TCR beta cDNA libraries were used. TCRdb processed the PCR reads anew with MiXCR; each CDR3 protein has one entry. The sample has roughly 430,000 distinct CDR3 sequences; approximately 37% are singletons. Their cognate antigens are unknown. Material: blood. The receptors stem from a girl under 10 years old with multiple sclerosis.

This chain uses TRBV28 with TRBJ2-7; 11 bases are a match to TRBD1. The CDR3 is 17 residues long. V shed 5 bases, J shed 2 bases, and the junction held 11 bases outside the gene matches. Germline V gene lookup returns CDR1 MDHEN and CDR2 SYDVKM. CDR3 in DNA: TGTGCCAGCAGTCGGACAGGGGGCGTTATTACCACCTACGAGCAGTACTTC. Translated: CASSRTGGVITTYEQYF.

The genes are TRBV6-1 and TRBJ2-3, with TRBD2 identical over 11 bases. The ends lost 7 bases at V and 4 bases at J; junction bases unmatched: 16. The germline gives CDR1 MNHNS, CDR2 SASEGT. The CDR3 contains 18 residues. This chain's CDR3 is CASNNSGRARRVADTQYF. CDR3 DNA sequence: TGTGCCAGCAACAATAGCGGGAGGGCCCGTAGAGTCGCAGATACGCAGTATTTT.

The chain employs TRBV29-1 and TRBJ2-7; D perhaps matches TRBD1 (6 bases). Germline CDR1 is SQVTM and CDR2 is ANQGSEA. This CDR3 has 12 residues. The germline V and J ends were trimmed by 6 bases and 0 bases, with 9 bases remaining between them. In DNA form, the CDR3 reads TGCAGCGTCCAGGACAGCTCCTACGAGCAGTACTTC. It translates to CSVQDSSYEQYF.

The rearrangement joins TRBV6-5 to TRBJ1-4; the D gene is possibly TRBD1 (6 bases). Germline V gene lookup returns CDR1 MNHEY and CDR2 SVGAGI. Trimming removed 0 bases at V and 7 bases at J, with 12 bases between. This CDR3 has 15 residues. The CDR3 is CASSYSQGFGEKLFF. In DNA form, the CDR3 reads TGTGCCAGCAGTTACTCACAGGGATTCGGTGAAAAACTGTTTTTT.

This clonotype occurred a few times. The chain links TRBV9 to TRBJ2-1; D remains unclear. CDR1 and CDR2 (germline): SGDLS, YYNGEE. The V end was cut by 3 bases, the J end by 2 bases, with 6 bases between. The CDR3 consists of 13 residues. CDR3 DNA sequence: TGTGCCAGCAGCGCCTTAACCTACAATGAGCAGTTCTTC. This gives the protein CASSALTYNEQFF.

The rearrangement links TRBV6-5 to TRBJ1-1; 7 positions match TRBD1. V was clipped by 0 bases and J by 5 bases; unmatched bases: 0. This CDR3 spans 13 amino acids. CDR1 is MNHEY and CDR2 is SVGAGI in the germline V gene. The CDR3 sequence: CASSYSRGTEAFF. CDR3 sequence (DNA): TGTGCCAGCAGTTACTCCAGGGGGACTGAAGCTTTCTTT.

The V call is TRBV6-5, the J call TRBJ2-7; 13 nucleotides line up with TRBD2. V shed 5 bases and J 7 bases; nucleotides not matched to a gene: 8. The germline V gene encodes CDR1 MNHEY and CDR2 SVGAGI. The CDR3 is made up of 15 amino acids. The CDR3 nucleotides read TGTGCCAGCAGTAAACTAGCGGGAGGGAAGAATGAGCAGTACTTC. It codes for CASSKLAGGKNEQYF.

The chain carries TRBV29-1 and TRBJ1-1; the match to TRBD1 covers 7 bases. The V segment lost 4 bases and the J segment 3 bases; nucleotides outside the gene matches: 2. There are 12 residues in the CDR3. The germline gives CDR1 SQVTM, CDR2 ANQGSEA. Here the CDR3 DNA reads TGCAGCGTTGTAAGGGGGCACACTGAAGCTTTCTTT. This codes for CSVVRGHTEAFF.

The chain combines TRBV29-1 with TRBJ2-1; 10 bases are a match to TRBD2. The CDR3 covers 14 residues. V lost 7 bases, J lost 7 bases, and 10 bases stayed unmatched. The germline V gene has CDR1 SQVTM and CDR2 ANQGSEA. The CDR3 DNA reads as TGCAGCGCTCGAGCGGGGGGGCCCATAAATGAGCAGTTCTTC. Residues: CSARAGGPINEQFF.

The gene calls are TRBV10-3 and TRBJ2-1; 12 positions agree with TRBD2. The CDR3 runs to 19 residues. Germline-derived CDR1 and CDR2 are ENHRY and SYGVKD. V lost 9 bases and J lost 0; bases outside the gene matches: 15. The DNA for the CDR3 is TGTGCCATTTCTCTCGGGACTAGCGGGTGGAGCACCTCCTACAATGAGCAGTTCTTC. Its protein product is CAISLGTSGWSTSYNEQFF.

This clonotype was picked up a small number of times. The chain employs TRBV28 and TRBJ2-7; TRBD1 is a possible D gene (5 bases). The V gene lost 5 bases and the J gene lost 1 base, with 12 bases spanning the gap. Germline loops: CDR1 MDHEN, CDR2 SYDVKM. The CDR3 consists of 14 residues. The CDR3: CASSVPRDSYEQYF. The CDR3 DNA is TGTGCCAGCAGTGTCCCCAGGGATTCCTACGAGCAGTACTTC.

V usage is TRBV27 and J usage is TRBJ2-7, with D perhaps matching TRBD1 (5 bases). V was clipped by 5 bases and J by 0 bases, with 8 bases between them. In germline, CDR1 is MNHEY, CDR2 SMNVEV (reference sequence). The CDR3 runs 13 residues. The CDR3 nucleotides are TGTGCCAGCAGTGGACAACCCTCCTACGAGCAGTACTTC. Translated: CASSGQPSYEQYF.

This chain links TRBV18 with TRBJ1-2, with 9 bases that match TRBD1. The trim removed 5 bases at V and 4 bases at J, leaving 11 bases unmatched. The CDR3 extends over 16 amino acids. The germline CDR1 and CDR2 sequences are KGHSH and LQKENI. The CDR3 nucleotides are TGTGCCAGCTCATGGGACAGGGATTTACGGAGCTATGGCTACACCTTC. This encodes CASSWDRDLRSYGYTF.

This chain joins TRBV12-3 or TRBV12-4 and TRBJ1-6; 9 bases match TRBD1. V trimming: 6 bases; J trimming: 7 bases; junction bases outside the gene matches: 4. The CDR3 runs 14 residues. DNA for the CDR3: TGTGCCAGCAGGGGGACAGGGTCCAATTCACCCCTCCACTTT. It encodes CASRGTGSNSPLHF.

This chain connects TRBV4-1 to TRBJ2-1; D is perhaps TRBD1 (6 bases). The CDR3 consists of 16 residues. Trimming cost V 0 bases and J 6 bases, with 15 bases left between them. Germline assignment: CDR1 MGHRA and CDR2 YSYEKL. This CDR3 is CASSQDPPLGGNEQFF. CDR3 coding DNA: TGCGCCAGCAGCCAAGATCCGCCGTTAGGGGGCAATGAGCAGTTCTTC.

The J gene is TRBJ2-7, the V gene TRBV27; unclear D gene. Germline CDR1 is MNHEY and CDR2 is SMNVEV (reference sequence). CDR3 length: 14 amino acids. Trimming stripped 7 bases from V and 0 bases from J, with 13 bases between. The CDR3 nucleotides read TGTGCCAGCAAACTGATGGATTCCTCCTACGAGCAGTACTTC. Residues: CASKLMDSSYEQYF.

J is TRBJ1-2 and V is TRBV12-3 or TRBV12-4, with D possibly being TRBD1 (5 bases). The CDR3 totals 14 residues. Trimming took 5 bases from V and 1 from J, leaving 11 bases between them. In DNA, the CDR3 is TGTGCCAGCAGTGACCGGGACGATAACTATGGCTACACCTTC. Protein: CASSDRDDNYGYTF.

The chain couples TRBV29-1 to TRBJ1-1; D gene unclear. In germline, CDR1 is SQVTM, CDR2 ANQGSEA. Trimming stripped 3 bases from V and 10 bases from J, with 21 bases between. This CDR3 contains 14 residues. CDR3 protein: CSVDPDGEISGAFF. CDR3 DNA sequence: TGCAGCGTTGACCCGGACGGAGAAATATCTGGAGCTTTCTTT. Full variable domain (missing parts from reference TRBV29-1 and TRBJ1-1): SAVISQKPSRDICQRGTSLTIQCQVDSQVTMMFWYRQQPGQSLTLIATANQGSEATYESGFVIDKFPISRPNLTFSTLTVSNMSPEDSSIYLCSVDPDGEISGAFFGQGTRLTVV.

There are a few counts of this clonotype. The chain employs TRBV12-3 or TRBV12-4 and TRBJ2-7; D is perhaps TRBD2 (6 bases). The CDR3 has 13 residues. Trimming left V 6 bases short and J 0 bases short, with 9 bases between. CDR3 in amino acids: CASSVTSSYEQYF. The CDR3 DNA is TGTGCCAGCAGCGTGACTAGCTCCTACGAGCAGTACTTC.

The rearrangement uses TRBV7-2 and TRBJ2-1, with D perhaps given as TRBD1 or TRBD2 (5 bases each). This CDR3 comprises 17 residues. The ends were cut back, 5 bases at V and 3 bases at J, with 20 bases in the middle. Germline V gives CDR1 SGHTA, CDR2 FQGNSA. The CDR3 here is CASSHQGRTSGYNEQFF. The CDR3 DNA is TGTGCCAGCAGCCACCAGGGACGCACGTCGGGCTACAATGAGCAGTTCTTC.

This chain connects TRBV7-2 to TRBJ2-1, with TRBD2 matching over 9 bases. CDR3 length: 15 residues. From germline, CDR1 is SGHTA and CDR2 FQGNSA. V shed 3 bases and J 3 bases; nucleotides not matched to a gene: 3. Here the CDR3 reads CASSFWTSDYNEQFF. The DNA of the CDR3 is TGTGCCAGCAGCTTTTGGACTAGCGACTACAATGAGCAGTTCTTC.

This clonotype has only a few counts. The chain is built from TRBV18 and TRBJ2-7, with 10 bases matching TRBD1. After removal of 5 bases from V and 2 bases from J, the junction contained 9 bases not matched to a gene. From germline, CDR1 is KGHSH and CDR2 LQKENI. The CDR3 runs 16 residues. The CDR3 DNA is TGTGCCAGCTCAAAGGTGACAGGGGGCAGGACCTACGAGCAGTACTTC. It specifies CASSKVTGGRTYEQYF.

On this clonotype: One end of the junction fails to match germline, which may point to a read error. This sequence joins TRBV12-3 or TRBV12-4 and TRBJ2-6; possible D gene TRBD2, 5 bases. The length of the CDR3 is 15 residues. CDR3 coding DNA: TGTGCCAGCAGTTTCGGAGGTCAGAGGGCCCACGTCCTGACTTTC. It yields the protein CASSFGGQRAHVLTF.

The chain employs TRBV7-9 and TRBJ1-2; D ambiguous. The CDR3 has 13 amino acids. V was trimmed by 2 bases and J by 4 bases, leaving 8 bases between them. Germline CDR1 and CDR2: SEHNR and FQNEAQ (reference sequence). The CDR3 bases are TGTGCCAGCAGCTTAATGTCACCCTATGGCTACACCTTC. It translates to CASSLMSPYGYTF.

The chain combines TRBV19 with TRBJ2-5; D not certain. The CDR3 covers 13 residues. Trimming removed 7 bases at V and 3 bases at J, with 12 bases between. Per germline, CDR1 LNHDA and CDR2 SQIVND (reference sequence). The CDR3 sequence: CASNSAPEETQYF. The CDR3 coding sequence is TGTGCCAGTAACAGCGCCCCGGAAGAGACCCAGTACTTC.

The rearrangement joins TRBV9 to TRBJ2-3; 10 nucleotides align to TRBD1. The CDR3 has 17 residues. V shed 4 bases and J 2 bases; nucleotides not matched to a gene: 10. Germline lookup yields CDR1 SGDLS and CDR2 YYNGEE. CDR3 sequence (DNA): TGTGCCAGCAGCCCGTGGACAGGGGGAATCGACACAGATACGCAGTATTTT. This sequence encodes CASSPWTGGIDTDTQYF.

Comments on this clonotype: Possible read error: a much larger clone is one base away. V is TRBV7-9 and J is TRBJ2-3; D remains ambiguous. V was cut by 5 bases and J by 1 base, with 7 bases left in between. The CDR3 extends over 13 amino acids. CDR1 is SEHNR, CDR2 FQNEAQ, per germline (reference sequence). The CDR3 loop is CASSRPGTDTQYF. The CDR3, as DNA: TGTGCCAGCAGCCGACCTGGCACAGATACGCAGTATTTT. Based on the CDR3 plus reference TRBV7-9 and TRBJ2-3, the full variable domain is DTGVSQNPRHKITKRGQNVTFRCDPISEHNRLYWYRQTLGQGPEFLTYFQNEAQLEKSRLLSDRFSAERPKGSFSTLEIQRTEQGDSAMYLCASSRPGTDTQYFGPGTRLTVL.

This chain uses TRBV4-2 with TRBJ1-5; TRBD1 aligns across 10 bases. The CDR3 consists of 15 residues. Looked up from germline, CDR1 is LGHNA and CDR2 is YNFKEQ. J was trimmed by 4 bases and V by 4 bases; bases with no gene match: 4. CDR3 sequence: CASSRDRGRNQPQHF. CDR3 nucleotide sequence: TGTGCCAGCAGCCGAGACAGGGGGCGGAATCAGCCCCAGCATTTT.

The table lists this clonotype with a few counts. The chain recombines TRBV27 with TRBJ1-2, with D possibly being TRBD1 (5 bases). The ends were cut back, 3 bases at V and 6 bases at J, with 11 bases in the middle. The CDR3 consists of 13 residues. In germline, CDR1 is MNHEY, CDR2 SMNVEV (reference sequence). The CDR3 DNA reads TGTGCCAGCAGTTTCAGGGAGGGAGATGGCTACACCTTC. This gives the protein CASSFREGDGYTF.

The chain is built from TRBV5-1 and TRBJ2-2; 7 positions agree with TRBD1. Germline CDR1 reads SGHRS; CDR2 reads YFSETQ. This CDR3 spans 16 amino acids. V lost 4 bases, J lost 1 base, and 7 bases stayed unmatched. CDR3 sequence: CASSRATGENTGELFF. CDR3 sequence (DNA): TGCGCCAGCAGCCGGGCAACAGGGGAGAACACCGGGGAGCTGTTTTTT. The variable domain in full, completed from reference TRBV5-1 and TRBJ2-2, reads KAGVTQTPRYLIKTRGQQVTLSCSPISGHRSVSWYQQTPGQGLQFLFEYFSETQRNKGNFPGRFSGRQFSNSRSEMNVSTLELGDSALYLCASSRATGENTGELFFGEGSRLTVL.

V is TRBV3-1 and J is TRBJ1-4, with 9 bases aligning to TRBD1. Germline CDR1 is LGHDT and CDR2 is YNNKEL (reference sequence). This CDR3 contains 18 residues. The J segment lost 7 bases and the V segment lost 2 bases, leaving 14 bases of the junction unmatched. The CDR3 sequence: CASSQSKRLRDRAEKLFF. The CDR3 nucleotides read TGTGCCAGCAGCCAAAGCAAACGCCTCCGGGACAGGGCTGAAAAACTGTTTTTT.

The chain uses TRBV6-6 and TRBJ2-7, with D tentatively TRBD2 (6 bases). Looked up from germline, CDR1 is MNHNY and CDR2 is SVGAGI (reference sequence). CDR3 size: 11 residues. Trimming shortened V by 10 bases and J by 3 bases, and 10 bases separated the two germline ends. The CDR3 sequence: CAIGGLYEQYF. DNA for the CDR3: TGTGCCATCGGGGGTCTCTACGAGCAGTACTTC.